The present entry profiles one TCR beta chain with its context. Its target is unknown. This specimen comes from a study of shared clonotypes between healthy human individuals. Overall study context: Three plates were used per donor for CD4 naive, three for CD4 memory, two for CD8 naive and one for CD8 memory. Study observations and caveats: Naive subsets tended to show greater estimated richness than memory subsets.

CD45RO-negative cells were positively selected for CCR7, leaving out terminally differentiated effector memory CD45RA+ cells. This was a deep-level run. Produced via immunoSEQ multiplex PCR; TCRdb's table is partial and in-frame only. The sample lists under 1 million clones; more than 85% were seen once. V lost 2 bases to trimming and J lost 4 bases, with 15 bases between them. CDR1 WNHNN and CDR2 SYGVQD come from the germline V gene (reference sequence). The CDR3 contains 16 residues. The sample consisted of naive CD8+ T cells sorted from blood. This receptor was taken from a man under 40 in good health. This chain joins TRBV10-1 and TRBJ2-1; D is perhaps TRBD1 or TRBD2 (5 bases each). The DNA of the CDR3 is TGCGCCAGCAGTGAGACTACCGGGACGGTATACAATGAGCAGTTCTTC. It encodes CASSETTGTVYNEQFF.